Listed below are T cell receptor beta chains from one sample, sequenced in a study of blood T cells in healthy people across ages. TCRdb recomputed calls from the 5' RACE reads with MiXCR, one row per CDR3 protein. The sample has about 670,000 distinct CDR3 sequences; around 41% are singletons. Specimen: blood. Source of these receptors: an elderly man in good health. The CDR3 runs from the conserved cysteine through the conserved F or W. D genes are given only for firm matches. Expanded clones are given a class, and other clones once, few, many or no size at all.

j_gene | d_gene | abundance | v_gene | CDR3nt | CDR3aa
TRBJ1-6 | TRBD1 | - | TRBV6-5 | TGTGCCAGCAGTAAATCGGGACAGCCCTATAATTCACCCCTCCACTTT | CASSKSGQPYNSPLHF
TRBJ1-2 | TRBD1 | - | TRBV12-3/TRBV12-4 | TGTGCCAGCAGCAGGACAGGGATGGACTATGGCTACACCTTC | CASSRTGMDYGYTF
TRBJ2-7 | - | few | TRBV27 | TGTGCCAGCAGTTTACATTCTTCAATACCCTACGAGCAGTACTTC | CASSLHSSIPYEQYF
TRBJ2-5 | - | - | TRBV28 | TGTGCCAGCACCCCGCAGGGAGCCGCACAAGAGACCCAGTACTTC | CASTPQGAAQETQYF
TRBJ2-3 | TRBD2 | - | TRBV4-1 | TGCGCCAGCAGCCAAGAACCCGGGGCGGGGGAAACAGATACGCAGTATTTT | CASSQEPGAGETDTQYF
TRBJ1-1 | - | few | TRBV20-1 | TGCAGTGCTTACGGTCCCTTGAACACTGAAGCTTTCTTT | CSAYGPLNTEAFF
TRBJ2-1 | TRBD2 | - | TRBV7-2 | TGTGCCAGCAGCTTAGAGGGGCTAGCGGGCAATGAGCAGTTCTTC | CASSLEGLAGNEQFF
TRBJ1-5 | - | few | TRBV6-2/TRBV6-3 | TGTGCCAGCAGTTACCTCGACAGTAATCAGCCCCAGCATTTT | CASSYLDSNQPQHF
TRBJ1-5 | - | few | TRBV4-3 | TGCGCCAGCAGCCAAGATAGGGCTGGGCCCCAGCATTTT | CASSQDRAGPQHF
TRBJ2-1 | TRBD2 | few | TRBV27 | TGTGCCAGCAGCGTAGCGGGGTCCTACAATGAGCAGTTCTTC | CASSVAGSYNEQFF